Shown below are 27 T cell receptor beta chains from a single sample sequenced in a study of cytomegalovirus exposure and HLA in healthy donors. 60 Vbeta and 13 Jbeta primers were used in PCR. Assay: immunoSEQ multiplex PCR; the TCRdb copy retains only in-frame clones and omits some. The sample has under 200,000 clones, 81% seen once; the top ten hold approximately 2%. The sample consisted of PBMCs. These receptors all come from a young woman in good health and CMV-seropositive.

The chain employs TRBV11-3 and TRBJ2-5; no firm D call. This CDR3 region has 12 residues. Looked up from germline, CDR1 is SGHNT and CDR2 is YENEEA. Trimming left V 1 base short and J 4 bases short, with 4 bases between. Here the CDR3 reads CASSLASETQYF. CDR3 nucleotides: TGTGCCAGCAGCTTAGCCTCAGAGACCCAGTACTTC. The complete variable domain, with remaining parts taken from reference TRBV11-3 and TRBJ2-5, reads EAGVVQSPRYKIIEKKQPVAFWCNPISGHNTLYWYLQNLGQGPELLIRYENEEAVDDSQLPKDRFSAERLKGVDSTLKIQPAELGDSAVYLCASSLASETQYFGPGTRLLVL.

The chain employs TRBV7-2 and TRBJ2-3, with a possible D match to TRBD2 (6 bases). The CDR3 has 14 amino acids. CDR1 and CDR2 from the germline V gene are SGHTA and FQGNSA. Trimming left V 1 base short and J 4 bases short, with 9 bases between. CDR3 DNA sequence: TGTGCCAGCAGCTTAGAGACTAGACCAGATACGCAGTATTTT. It codes for CASSLETRPDTQYF.

The rearrangement links TRBV20-1 to TRBJ2-5; maybe TRBD1 (6 bases). Trimming shortened V by 4 bases and J by 5 bases, and 8 bases separated the two germline ends. Germline V CDR1 and CDR2: DFQATT, SNEGSKA (reference sequence). The length of the CDR3 is 11 residues. The DNA of the CDR3 is TGCAGTGCTACAGGGGAGGAGACCCAGTACTTC. Protein sequence: CSATGEETQYF.

A few counts support this clone. The chain couples TRBV4-2 to TRBJ2-3; TRBD2 matches 15 bases. The CDR3 covers 17 residues. The J segment lost 5 bases and the V segment lost 3 bases, leaving 6 bases of the junction unmatched. Germline CDR1 reads LGHNA; CDR2 reads YNFKEQ. The CDR3 protein is CASSQRTSGGEVDTQYF. In DNA form, the CDR3 reads TGTGCCAGCAGCCAGAGGACTAGCGGGGGGGAGGTAGATACGCAGTATTTT.

This clone came up once. This specimen includes other DNA sequences encoding the same CDR3. The chain links TRBV7-2 to TRBJ2-3; weak D call: TRBD1 (5 bases). Trimming removed 0 bases at V and 3 bases at J, with 7 bases between. The CDR3 totals 14 residues. In germline, CDR1 is SGHTA, CDR2 FQGNSA. The CDR3 DNA sequence: TGTGCCAGCAGCTTAGCAGGGGTGACAGATACGCAGTATTTT. Translating it yields CASSLAGVTDTQYF.

The CDR3 reads CASSSGQGDYGYTF. The CDR3 DNA reads as TGTGCCAGCAGCTCTGGACAGGGGGATTATGGCTACACCTTC. The chain links TRBV7-3 to TRBJ1-2; TRBD1 matches 10 bases. The CDR3 spans 14 residues. V was clipped by 4 bases and J by 5 bases; unmatched bases: 4. CDR1 SGHTA and CDR2 FQGTGA come from the germline V gene.

The chain recombines TRBV27 with TRBJ2-7; the D gene is possibly TRBD2 (6 bases). The V gene's germline CDR1 is MNHEY and CDR2 SMNVEV (reference sequence). The CDR3 spans 13 residues. With 5 bases removed from V and 7 bases from J, the gap between germline ends came to 15 bases. CDR3 residues: CASSPTRLREQYF. The DNA for the CDR3 is TGTGCCAGCAGTCCGACTAGGCTTAGAGAGCAGTACTTC.

V and J are TRBV10-3 and TRBJ2-3; 11 bases align to TRBD1. The germline gives CDR1 ENHRY, CDR2 SYGVKD. The CDR3 has 14 amino acids. The junction had 3 bases not matched to a gene; V was cut back by 4 bases and J by 6 bases. In nucleotides, the CDR3 is TGTGCCATCAGTGGGGGACAGGGGGGTGATACGCAGTATTTT. Translating gives CAISGGQGGDTQYF.

The rearrangement joins TRBV30 to TRBJ1-4; D may be TRBD1 (6 bases). CDR1 and CDR2 (germline): GTSNPN, SVGIG (reference sequence). The CDR3 extends over 14 amino acids. The V end was cut by 1 base, the J end by 5 bases, with 11 bases between. The CDR3 sequence: CAWSGRGVNEKLFF. DNA for the CDR3: TGTGCCTGGAGTGGCAGGGGAGTGAATGAAAAACTGTTTTTT.

This chain uses TRBV30 with TRBJ1-2, with D possibly TRBD1 on 6 matching bases. Germline V gene sequence: CDR1 GTSNPN, CDR2 SVGIG (reference sequence). The germline V and J ends were trimmed by 2 bases and 8 bases, with 18 bases remaining between them. The CDR3 sequence is 14 residues long. The CDR3 loop reads CAWSLQGRFWGYTF. In nucleotides, the CDR3 is TGTGCCTGGAGTCTACAGGGTCGGTTTTGGGGCTACACCTTC.

This chain uses TRBV9 with TRBJ2-1; 9 bases agree with TRBD2. This CDR3 has 15 amino acids. Germline lookup yields CDR1 SGDLS and CDR2 YYNGEE. Trimming took 10 bases from V and 6 from J; bases not matched to a gene: 14. CDR3 nucleotides: TGTGCCGGCGGGGGGGAGCGGGGGGCGGGCAATGAGCAGTTCTTC. It encodes CAGGGERGAGNEQFF.

The rearrangement links TRBV5-4 to TRBJ1-1; D might be TRBD1 (5 bases). The V gene lost 3 bases and the J gene lost 7 bases, with 7 bases spanning the gap. Germline loops: CDR1 SGHNT, CDR2 YYREEE (reference sequence). This CDR3 spans 11 amino acids. CDR3 sequence: CASSWGDEAFF. CDR3 bases: TGTGCCAGCAGCTGGGGGGATGAAGCTTTCTTT.

This clone appeared a single time. The rearrangement joins TRBV7-2 to TRBJ2-3; TRBD2 matches at 9 bases. Germline CDR1 SGHTA, CDR2 FQGNSA. V shed 5 bases and J 8 bases; nucleotides not matched to a gene: 17. The CDR3 covers 17 residues. The CDR3 region is CASSPTALAGSLVTQYF. CDR3 sequence (DNA): TGTGCCAGCAGCCCCACGGCCCTAGCGGGGTCCCTGGTTACGCAGTATTTT.

This clone has a single count. CDR3 nucleotide sequence: TGTGCCAGCAGCGGCGGACAGACGAATCAGCCCCAGCATTTT. Encoded protein: CASSGGQTNQPQHF. V and J are TRBV9 and TRBJ1-5, with D perhaps TRBD1 (6 bases). The length of the CDR3 is 14 residues. CDR1 and CDR2 from the germline V gene are SGDLS and YYNGEE. Trimming took off 3 bases at V and 4 bases at J, with 11 bases between the two ends.

The chain joins TRBV6-5 to TRBJ2-5; D gene unclear. V was clipped by 0 bases and J by 4 bases, with 6 bases between them. Germline lookup yields CDR1 MNHEY and CDR2 SVGAGI. The CDR3 covers 13 residues. Written as DNA, the CDR3 is TGTGCCAGCAGTTACTCCGCGGCAGAGACCCAGTACTTC. Protein product: CASSYSAAETQYF.

The chain uses TRBV6-5 and TRBJ2-7, with D perhaps TRBD2 (7 bases). This CDR3 spans 13 amino acids. Trimming stripped 5 bases from V and 3 bases from J, with 11 bases between. Germline loops: CDR1 MNHEY, CDR2 SVGAGI. CDR3: CASSGEGVYEQYF. CDR3 nucleotide sequence: TGTGCCAGCAGTGGGGAGGGGGTCTACGAGCAGTACTTC.

The genes are TRBV7-7 and TRBJ2-1, with 11 bases matching TRBD2. Germline V CDR1 and CDR2: SSHAT, FNYEAQ (reference sequence). CDR3 length equals 15 residues. V was clipped by 4 bases and J by 9 bases; unmatched bases: 8. The CDR3 loop reads CASSSTSGGLGEQFF. CDR3 DNA: TGTGCCAGCAGCTCTACTAGCGGGGGTTTGGGTGAGCAGTTCTTC.

The chain employs TRBV7-8 and TRBJ1-1; D perhaps matches TRBD1 (5 bases). Trimming pared 2 bases from V and 1 base from J, leaving 20 bases between. The germline V gene encodes CDR1 SGHVS and CDR2 FQNEAQ. CDR3 length: 18 amino acids. The CDR3 nucleotides are TGTGCCAGCAGCTTATCTGAGGCAGGGCGTTCACGGAACACTGAAGCTTTCTTT. Translated: CASSLSEAGRSRNTEAFF.

The chain joins TRBV4-2 to TRBJ2-2; 9 positions agree with TRBD1. The trim removed 3 bases at V and 6 bases at J, leaving 8 bases unmatched. This CDR3 has 16 residues. Per germline, CDR1 LGHNA and CDR2 YNFKEQ. Written as DNA, the CDR3 is TGTGCCAGCAGCCAGTCCGGGACAGGGAGATCCGGGGAGCTGTTTTTT. Its protein is CASSQSGTGRSGELFF.

This clone was counted a few times. The J gene is TRBJ2-1, the V gene TRBV5-1; 10 bases match TRBD1. The V and J ends lost 3 bases and 5 bases, in that order; junction bases with no gene match: 5. The CDR3 covers 15 residues. Germline V gives CDR1 SGHRS, CDR2 YFSETQ. The CDR3 sequence is CASSSGQGGHNEQFF. Written as DNA, the CDR3 is TGCGCCAGCAGCTCCGGACAGGGGGGTCACAATGAGCAGTTCTTC.

The chain combines TRBV27 with TRBJ2-1; D is unclear. There are 13 residues in the CDR3. CDR1 is MNHEY and CDR2 is SMNVEV in the germline V gene (reference sequence). V was clipped by 4 bases and J by 6 bases, with 10 bases between them. In nucleotides, the CDR3 is TGTGCCAGCAGTTCTACCCCGCGCAATGAGCAGTTCTTC. This encodes CASSSTPRNEQFF.

The chain uses TRBV4-1 and TRBJ2-5, with 13 bases identical to TRBD2. CDR1 and CDR2 from the germline V gene are MGHRA and YSYEKL. This CDR3 comprises 17 residues. V shed 0 bases, J shed 2 bases, and the junction held 3 bases outside the gene matches. CDR3 protein: CASSQDGLAGDQETQYF. CDR3 in DNA: TGCGCCAGCAGCCAAGATGGACTAGCGGGGGATCAAGAGACCCAGTACTTC.

The J gene is TRBJ2-1, the V gene TRBV5-6; the match to TRBD2 covers 11 bases. Trimming removed 3 bases from V and 4 bases from J; junction bases left unmatched: 15. Germline V CDR1 and CDR2: SGHDT, YYEEEE. This CDR3 spans 19 amino acids. CDR3 DNA sequence: TGTGCCAGCAGCTCCCTGGCTAGCGGGGGGCTAAGCTGGTACAATGAGCAGTTCTTC. The encoded protein is CASSSLASGGLSWYNEQFF.

J is TRBJ1-5 and V is TRBV15; 10 positions agree with TRBD1. Unmatched junction bases numbered 7, after V lost 4 bases and J lost 4 bases. CDR1 and CDR2 from the germline V gene are LNHNV and YYDKDF (reference sequence). The CDR3 covers 16 residues. CDR3 residues: CATSIGTGASNQPQHF. The CDR3 bases are TGTGCCACCAGCATAGGGACAGGGGCTTCGAATCAGCCCCAGCATTTT. The full variable domain, with the rest looked up from reference TRBV15 and TRBJ1-5, is DAMVIQNPRYQVTQFGKPVTLSCSQTLNHNVMYWYQQKSSQAPKLLFHYYDKDFNNEADTPDNFQSRRPNTSFCFLDIRSPGLGDTAMYLCATSIGTGASNQPQHFGDGTRLSIL.

The chain has TRBV29-1 and TRBJ1-6; D is possibly TRBD1 (5 bases). Germline CDR1 is SQVTM and CDR2 is ANQGSEA. The CDR3 loop spans 14 amino acids. Trimming pared 5 bases from V and 7 bases from J, leaving 15 bases between. CDR3 sequence: CSVYREGRNSPLHF. Written as DNA, the CDR3 is TGCAGCGTTTACCGGGAGGGGCGGAATTCACCCCTCCACTTT.

This chain links TRBV11-3 with TRBJ2-2; maybe TRBD2 (5 bases). This CDR3 region has 17 residues. Germline lookup yields CDR1 SGHNT and CDR2 YENEEA. V lost 4 bases and J lost 6, with 21 bases in between. The CDR3 region is CASSSRGRFSHSGELFF. The CDR3, as DNA: TGTGCCAGCAGCTCCCGAGGGCGGTTCTCCCATTCCGGGGAGCTGTTTTTT.

This clone is a singleton in its sample. The chain is built from TRBV5-1 and TRBJ2-4, with 9 bases lining up with TRBD2. In germline, CDR1 is SGHRS, CDR2 YFSETQ. Trimming removed 1 base from V and 6 bases from J; junction bases left unmatched: 11. The CDR3 length is 17 residues. CDR3 sequence (DNA): TGCGCCAGCAGCTTGACCCAGCGGGGGGCCGGTGGAAACATTCAGTACTTC. Protein sequence: CASSLTQRGAGGNIQYF.